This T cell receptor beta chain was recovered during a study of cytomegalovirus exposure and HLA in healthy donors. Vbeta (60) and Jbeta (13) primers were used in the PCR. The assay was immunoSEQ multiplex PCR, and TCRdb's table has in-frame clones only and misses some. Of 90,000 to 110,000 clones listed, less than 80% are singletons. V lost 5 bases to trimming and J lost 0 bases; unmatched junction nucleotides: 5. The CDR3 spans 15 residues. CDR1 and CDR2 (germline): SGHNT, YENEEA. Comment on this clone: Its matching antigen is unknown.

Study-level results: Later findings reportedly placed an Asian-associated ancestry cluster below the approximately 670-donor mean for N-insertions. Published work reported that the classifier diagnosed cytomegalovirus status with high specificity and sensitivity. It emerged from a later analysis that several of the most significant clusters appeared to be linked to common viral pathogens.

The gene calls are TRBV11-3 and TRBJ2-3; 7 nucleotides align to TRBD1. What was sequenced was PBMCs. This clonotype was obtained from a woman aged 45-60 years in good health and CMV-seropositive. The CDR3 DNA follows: TGTGCCAGCAGCCGACAGGGAATTAGCACAGATACGCAGTATTTT. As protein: CASSRQGISTDTQYF. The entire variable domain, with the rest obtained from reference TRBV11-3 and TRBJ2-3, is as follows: EAGVVQSPRYKIIEKKQPVAFWCNPISGHNTLYWYLQNLGQGPELLIRYENEEAVDDSQLPKDRFSAERLKGVDSTLKIQPAELGDSAVYLCASSRQGISTDTQYFGPGTRLTVL.